These 23 T cell receptor beta chains were sequenced from one sample in a study of beta chain features in type 1 diabetes. Overall study findings and caveats: Within each of all four CD4+ subsets, Type 1 diabetes patients had TCRB CDR3s that were moderately but significantly shorter.

For these receptors, no antigen is known. The investigators reverse transcribed all of the isolated RNA, so they sequenced expressed TCRB transcripts. Some clones are missing from TCRdb's copy, which holds only in-frame ones; the method was immunoSEQ multiplex PCR. Of fewer than 400,000 clones listed, around 9% are singletons. Sequencing was done on a sample of central memory CD4+ T cells from blood. All receptors derive from a man aged 25-45 years with type 1 diabetes.

This clone was seen a few times. The sample carries other DNA sequences with the same CDR3. V and J are TRBV7-2 and TRBJ2-3; TRBD2 agrees at 7 bases. V was pared by 1 base and J by 3 bases, with 4 bases of the junction left unmatched. The CDR3 sequence is 15 residues long. Germline V gives CDR1 SGHTA, CDR2 FQGNSA. The chain's CDR3 is CASSLERGPTDTQYF. CDR3 sequence (DNA): TGTGCCAGCAGCTTAGAGCGGGGCCCTACAGATACGCAGTATTTT.

This chain links TRBV6-6 with TRBJ2-3; D is undetermined. Deletions cut 6 bases from V and 0 bases from J, with 13 bases between. This CDR3 is built from 15 residues. CDR1 is MNHNY, CDR2 SVGAGI, per germline (reference sequence). CDR3 residues: CASSSYDESTDTQYF. The CDR3 nucleotides are TGTGCCAGCAGCAGTTATGACGAAAGCACAGATACGCAGTATTTT.

This clone was seen only a few times. The rearrangement joins TRBV29-1 to TRBJ2-1, with TRBD1 matching over 7 bases. The V and J ends lost 5 bases and 9 bases, in that order; junction bases with no gene match: 16. The CDR3 has 15 residues. Germline-derived CDR1 and CDR2 are SQVTM and ANQGSEA. CDR3 sequence: CSVSYGQAKGGEQFF. The CDR3 region has the DNA TGCAGCGTTTCCTATGGACAGGCGAAAGGGGGTGAGCAGTTCTTC.

This clone was found many times. The V and J genes are TRBV7-2 and TRBJ2-2; 7 bases align to TRBD1. Germline CDR1 reads SGHTA; CDR2 reads FQGNSA. The J segment lost 3 bases and the V segment lost 5 bases, leaving 3 bases of the junction unmatched. The CDR3 extends over 14 amino acids. CDR3 in DNA: TGTGCCAGCAGCGGGACAGCATACACCGGGGAGCTGTTTTTT. This sequence encodes CASSGTAYTGELFF.

The CDR3 sequence is CASNGPGPQYF. The CDR3 DNA reads as TGTGCCAGCAATGGGCCAGGCCCCCAGTACTTC. The chain has TRBV28 and TRBJ2-5; D unclear. Germline CDR1 reads MDHEN; CDR2 reads SYDVKM. CDR3 length equals 11 residues. The V end lost 7 bases, the J end lost 9 bases, and 12 bases lay between the germline ends. Variable domain in full (rest from reference TRBV28 and TRBJ2-5): DVKVTQSSRYLVKRTGEKVFLECVQDMDHENMFWYRQDPGLGLRLIYFSYDVKMKEKGDIPEGYSVSREKKERFSLILESASTNQTSMYLCASNGPGPQYFGPGTRLLVL.

This chain joins TRBV7-8 and TRBJ2-5, with TRBD2 as a possible D gene (5 bases). The germline gives CDR1 SGHVS, CDR2 FQNEAQ. V was trimmed by 5 bases and J by 1 base, leaving 8 bases between them. The CDR3 contains 13 residues. CDR3 sequence reads: CASSGGLQETQYF. The CDR3 DNA reads TGTGCCAGCAGCGGCGGGCTCCAAGAGACCCAGTACTTC.

This clone was counted only a few times. CDR3 loop: CASNGIGQGAPEQYF. DNA of the CDR3: TGTGCCAGCAACGGTATAGGGCAGGGGGCGCCCGAGCAGTACTTC. The V gene is TRBV27, the J gene TRBJ2-7, with 8 nucleotides matching TRBD1. From germline, CDR1 is MNHEY and CDR2 SMNVEV (reference sequence). V shed 7 bases and J 6 bases; nucleotides not matched to a gene: 14. The CDR3 length is 15 residues.

V and J are TRBV11-2 and TRBJ1-4, with TRBD1 matching 7 bases. The CDR3 extends over 14 amino acids. V lost 3 bases to trimming and J lost 5 bases; unmatched junction nucleotides: 3. Germline values: CDR1 SGHAT, CDR2 FQNNGV. CDR3 nucleotides: TGTGCCAGCAGCTTGAACAGGGGAAATGAAAAACTGTTTTTT. As protein: CASSLNRGNEKLFF. The full variable domain, in which reference TRBV11-2 and TRBJ1-4 provide the parts outside the CDR3, is EAGVAQSPRYKIIEKRQSVAFWCNPISGHATLYWYQQILGQGPKLLIQFQNNGVVDDSQLPKDRFSAERLKGVDSTLKIQPAKLEDSAVYLCASSLNRGNEKLFFGSGTQLSVL.

This clone appeared a few times. This chain uses TRBV7-2 with TRBJ2-1, with TRBD2 matching over 11 bases. The germline CDR1 and CDR2 sequences are SGHTA and FQGNSA. The CDR3 is made up of 15 amino acids. V lost 5 bases, J lost 4 bases, and 4 bases stayed unmatched. The CDR3 protein is CASSLTSGGYNEQFF. In DNA form, the CDR3 reads TGTGCCAGCAGCCTCACTAGCGGGGGTTACAATGAGCAGTTCTTC.

This rearrangement joins TRBV10-3 to TRBJ1-2; 7 bases fit TRBD1. CDR1 is ENHRY, CDR2 SYGVKD, per germline. The J segment lost 4 bases and the V segment lost 6 bases, leaving 5 bases of the junction unmatched. The CDR3 is made up of 13 amino acids. The CDR3 nucleotides read TGTGCCATCAGAGGGGGCGCGCTCTATGGCTACACCTTC. Translating it yields CAIRGGALYGYTF.

The chain links TRBV5-4 to TRBJ2-3; TRBD2 matches 14 bases. The CDR3 is made up of 17 amino acids. V trimming: 3 bases; J trimming: 2 bases; junction bases outside the gene matches: 5. The germline V gene has CDR1 SGHNT and CDR2 YYREEE (reference sequence). CDR3 residues: CASSWGLAGVDTDTQYF. The CDR3 nucleotides are TGTGCCAGCAGCTGGGGACTAGCGGGGGTAGACACAGATACGCAGTATTTT.

The chain couples TRBV4-3 to TRBJ2-5, with D perhaps TRBD2 (6 bases). The CDR3 is made up of 15 amino acids. In germline, CDR1 is LGHNA, CDR2 YSLEER. V was shortened by 4 bases and J by 4 bases, with 16 bases between the two germline ends. DNA of the CDR3: TGCGCCAGCAGCCGACGGGTTGGGGGAGGAGAGACCCAGTACTTC. It translates to CASSRRVGGGETQYF.

This clone was counted only a few times. The chain carries TRBV4-2 and TRBJ2-1, with TRBD2 matching over 11 bases. The CDR3 spans 15 residues. V lost 6 bases and J lost 5; bases outside the gene matches: 6. CDR1 and CDR2 from the germline V gene are LGHNA and YNFKEQ. This chain's CDR3 is CASRPTSGGNNEQFF. The CDR3, as DNA: TGTGCCAGCAGGCCTACTAGCGGGGGTAACAATGAGCAGTTCTTC.

This clone has just a few counts. The chain links TRBV14 to TRBJ1-4; the match to TRBD1 covers 7 bases. The CDR3 spans 14 residues. In germline, CDR1 is SGHDN, CDR2 FVKESK. V shed 2 bases and J 13 bases; nucleotides not matched to a gene: 10. CDR3 in amino acids: CASSQRGQRDGLFF. The CDR3 DNA follows: TGTGCCAGCAGCCAACGGGGACAGCGGGATGGACTGTTTTTT.

This clone was detected only a few times. This chain links TRBV25-1 with TRBJ2-7, with 9 bases aligning to TRBD1. Germline V gene lookup returns CDR1 MGHDK and CDR2 SYGVNS. This CDR3 region has 16 residues. Losses at the gene ends were 6 bases for V and 4 bases for J; bases not matched to a gene: 13. The CDR3 reads CASSPTGGNTLYEQYF. Here the CDR3 DNA reads TGTGCCAGCAGCCCCACAGGGGGCAATACGTTGTACGAGCAGTACTTC.

This clone was found a few times. In nucleotides, the CDR3 is TGTGCCAGCAGCACGGGACAAACCACAGATACGCAGTATTTT. It encodes CASSTGQTTDTQYF. The chain recombines TRBV5-4 with TRBJ2-3; TRBD1 is a possible D gene (6 bases). Germline V gene lookup returns CDR1 SGHNT and CDR2 YYREEE (reference sequence). With 4 bases removed from V and 2 bases from J, the gap between germline ends came to 11 bases. The CDR3 covers 14 residues.

This clone was observed a handful of times. The gene calls are TRBV29-1 and TRBJ2-5, with 8 bases that match TRBD2. The trim removed 8 bases at V and 3 bases at J, leaving 11 bases unmatched. Germline loops: CDR1 SQVTM, CDR2 ANQGSEA. This CDR3 has 14 residues. CDR3 bases: TGCAGCACTTGGACCGGGACTAGGGAAGAGACCCAGTACTTC. It yields the protein CSTWTGTREETQYF. The variable domain in full, completed from reference TRBV29-1 and TRBJ2-5, reads SAVISQKPSRDICQRGTSLTIQCQVDSQVTMMFWYRQQPGQSLTLIATANQGSEATYESGFVIDKFPISRPNLTFSTLTVSNMSPEDSSIYLCSTWTGTREETQYFGPGTRLLVL.

V is TRBV7-6 and J is TRBJ1-1; possible D gene TRBD1, 6 bases. Germline lookup yields CDR1 SGHVS and CDR2 FNYEAQ. Trimming cost V 1 base and J 0 bases, with 12 bases left between them. The CDR3 has 16 amino acids. The CDR3 here is CASSLGGAGLNTEAFF. The DNA for the CDR3 is TGTGCCAGCAGCTTAGGGGGGGCCGGGTTGAACACTGAAGCTTTCTTT.

The V gene is TRBV19, the J gene TRBJ2-2, with D possibly TRBD2 on 5 matching bases. V lost 5 bases and J 4 bases, leaving 14 bases between the germline ends. CDR1 is LNHDA, CDR2 SQIVND, per germline (reference sequence). The CDR3 has 15 amino acids. Here the CDR3 DNA reads TGTGCCAGTAGTCCGGGAAGGAGTCTCACCGGGGAGCTGTTTTTT. Its protein product is CASSPGRSLTGELFF.

The chain couples TRBV11-3 to TRBJ1-2, with no clear D. CDR1 is SGHNT and CDR2 is YENEEA in the germline V gene. The CDR3 sequence is 15 residues long. V dropped 3 bases and J dropped 4 bases, with 15 bases sitting between them. As DNA, the CDR3 is TGTGCCAGCAGCTTTCCTGAAAGGGCTCCCTATGGCTACACCTTC. Translation gives CASSFPERAPYGYTF.

This clone has just a few counts. The V call is TRBV5-5, the J call TRBJ2-1; 8 bases fit TRBD2. V shed 4 bases and J 1 base; nucleotides not matched to a gene: 4. From germline, CDR1 is SGHKS and CDR2 YYEKEE (reference sequence). The CDR3 is 15 residues long. CDR3 sequence reads: CASSKLAASYNEQFF. CDR3 in DNA: TGTGCCAGCAGCAAACTAGCGGCTTCCTACAATGAGCAGTTCTTC.

In its sample, this clone was seen a few times. The V and J genes are TRBV5-6 and TRBJ1-2, with D possibly matching TRBD1 (5 bases). The CDR3 consists of 16 residues. V lost 0 bases, J lost 7 bases, and 19 bases lay in between. Germline lookup yields CDR1 SGHDT and CDR2 YYEEEE. This CDR3 reads CASSLDRTAQGSGYTF. The CDR3 DNA reads TGTGCCAGCAGCTTGGATCGGACGGCCCAGGGAAGTGGCTACACCTTC. Together with reference TRBV5-6 and TRBJ1-2, the CDR3 gives the full variable domain: DAGVTQSPTHLIKTRGQQVTLRCSPKSGHDTVSWYQQALGQGPQFIFQYYEEEERQRGNFPDRFSGHQFPNYSSELNVNALLLGDSALYLCASSLDRTAQGSGYTFGSGTRLTVV.

The chain combines TRBV19 with TRBJ2-1, with D maybe TRBD1 (5 bases). The CDR3 consists of 12 residues. Trimming took 6 bases from V and 8 from J, leaving 11 bases between them. Germline CDR1 and CDR2: LNHDA and SQIVND (reference sequence). CDR3 DNA: TGTGCCAGTAGCCCTACCAGGGATGAGCAGTTCTTC. This sequence encodes CASSPTRDEQFF.